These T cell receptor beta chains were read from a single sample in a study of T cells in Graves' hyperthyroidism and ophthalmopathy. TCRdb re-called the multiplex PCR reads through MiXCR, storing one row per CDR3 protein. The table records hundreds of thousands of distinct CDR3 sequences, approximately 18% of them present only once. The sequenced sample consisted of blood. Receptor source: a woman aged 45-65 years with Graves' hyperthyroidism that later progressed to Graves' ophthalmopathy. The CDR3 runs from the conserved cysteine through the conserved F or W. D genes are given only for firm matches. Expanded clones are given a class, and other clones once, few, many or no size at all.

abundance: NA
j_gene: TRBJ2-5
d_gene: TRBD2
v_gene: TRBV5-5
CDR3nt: TGTGCCAGCACTGGGGGGCTAGCGGGGGGGTTCGACCAAGAGACCCAGTACTTC
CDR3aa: CASTGGLAGGFDQETQYF

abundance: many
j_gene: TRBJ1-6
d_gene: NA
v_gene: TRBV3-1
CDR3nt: TGTGCCAGCAGCCAAGAGGGTTCACCCCTCCACTTT
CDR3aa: CASSQEGSPLHF

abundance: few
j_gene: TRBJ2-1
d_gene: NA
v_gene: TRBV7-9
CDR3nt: TGTGCCAGCAGCTCCCTCTATTACTACAATGAGCAGTTCTTC
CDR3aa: CASSSLYYYNEQFF

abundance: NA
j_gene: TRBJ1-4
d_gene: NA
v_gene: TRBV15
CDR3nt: TGTGCCACCAGCAGATTCGGGGACTTAAATGAAAAACTGTTTTTT
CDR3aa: CATSRFGDLNEKLFF

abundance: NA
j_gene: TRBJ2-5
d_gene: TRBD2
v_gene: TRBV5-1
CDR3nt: TGCGCCAGCAGCTTTAGCGGGGGGCGACAAGAGACCCAGTACTTC
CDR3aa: CASSFSGGRQETQYF

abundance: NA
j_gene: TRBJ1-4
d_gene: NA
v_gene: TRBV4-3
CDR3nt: TGCGCCAGCAGCCAAACGGGGACGAGGCGAGAAAAACTGTTTTTT
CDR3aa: CASSQTGTRREKLFF

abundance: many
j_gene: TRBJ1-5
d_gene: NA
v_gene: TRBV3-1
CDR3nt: TGTGCCAGCAGCCAAGTTGGGGCGGAGGGGCAGCCCCAGCATTTT
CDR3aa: CASSQVGAEGQPQHF

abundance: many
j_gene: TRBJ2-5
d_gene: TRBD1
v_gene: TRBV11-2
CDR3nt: TGTGCCAGCAGCTCCGGGACAGGGAGAGGTTGGGAGACCCAATACTTC
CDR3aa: CASSSGTGRGWETQYF

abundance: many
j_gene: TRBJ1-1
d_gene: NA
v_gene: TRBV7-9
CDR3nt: TGTGCCAGCAGCTCCACCTCCAAACAGAATGAAGCTTTCTTT
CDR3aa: CASSSTSKQNEAFF

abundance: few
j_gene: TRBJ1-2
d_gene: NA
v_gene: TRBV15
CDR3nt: TGTGCCACCAGCAGAGGGAGTCAGGTTAACTATGGCTACACCTTC
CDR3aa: CATSRGSQVNYGYTF

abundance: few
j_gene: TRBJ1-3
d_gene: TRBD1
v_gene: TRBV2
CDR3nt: TGTGCCAGCAGTAAGGGGACAGCGCTAACTACCCGAAACACCATATATTTT
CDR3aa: CASSKGTALTTRNTIYF

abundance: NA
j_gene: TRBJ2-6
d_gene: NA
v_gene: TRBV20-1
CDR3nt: TGCAGTGCTACACACGGGTCCGGGGCCAACGTCCTGACTTTC
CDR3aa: CSATHGSGANVLTF

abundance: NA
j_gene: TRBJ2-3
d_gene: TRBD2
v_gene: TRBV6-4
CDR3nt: TGTGCCAGCAGTGAGGGACTAGCGACAGATACGCAGTATTTT
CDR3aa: CASSEGLATDTQYF

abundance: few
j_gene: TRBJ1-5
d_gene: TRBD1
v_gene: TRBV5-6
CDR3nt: TGTGCCAGCAGCTGGGGACAGGCCCTTGGGCAACCCCAGCATTTT
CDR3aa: CASSWGQALGQPQHF

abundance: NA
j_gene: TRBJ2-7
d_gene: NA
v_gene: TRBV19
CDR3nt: TGTGCCAGTAGTATAGCAGATAACTACGAGCAGTACTTC
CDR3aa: CASSIADNYEQYF

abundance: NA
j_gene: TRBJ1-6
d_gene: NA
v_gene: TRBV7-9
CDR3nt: TGTGCCAGCAGAGAAACGAAAAATTCACCCCTCCACTTT
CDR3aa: CASRETKNSPLHF

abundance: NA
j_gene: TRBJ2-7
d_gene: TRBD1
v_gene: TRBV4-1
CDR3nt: TGCGCCAGCAGCCATAAGACAGGGGCCTCCTACGAGCAGTACTTC
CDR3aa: CASSHKTGASYEQYF

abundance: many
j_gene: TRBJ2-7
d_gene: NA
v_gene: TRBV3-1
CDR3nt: TGTGCCAGCAGCCAACCCACGAGGACGGGGGAGCAGTACTTC
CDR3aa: CASSQPTRTGEQYF

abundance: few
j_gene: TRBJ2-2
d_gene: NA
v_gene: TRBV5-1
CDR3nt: TGCGCCAGCGGGGCCCATCCGAACACCGGGGAGCTGTTTTTT
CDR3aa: CASGAHPNTGELFF

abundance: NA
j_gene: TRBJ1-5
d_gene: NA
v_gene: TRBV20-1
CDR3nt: TGCAGTGCTAGCGGTGGACAGAAGAATCAGCCCCAGCATTTT
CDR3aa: CSASGGQKNQPQHF

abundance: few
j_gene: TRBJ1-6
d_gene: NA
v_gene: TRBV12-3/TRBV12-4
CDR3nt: TGTGCCAGCAGTTTTCGGGGTTCCTCACCCCTCCACTTT
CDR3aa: CASSFRGSSPLHF

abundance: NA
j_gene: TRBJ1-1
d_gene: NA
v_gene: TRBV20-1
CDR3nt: TGCAGTGCTAGCGCTGGCACTGAAGCTTTCTTT
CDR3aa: CSASAGTEAFF

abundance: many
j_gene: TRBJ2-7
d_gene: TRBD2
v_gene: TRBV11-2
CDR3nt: TGTGCCAGCAGCTTGGGACTAGCGATCGACGAGCAGTACTTC
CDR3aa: CASSLGLAIDEQYF

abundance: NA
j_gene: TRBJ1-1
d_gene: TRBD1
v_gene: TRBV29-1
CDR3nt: TGCAGCGTTGGAGGACAGGGTCAGAACACTGAAGCTTTCTTT
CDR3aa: CSVGGQGQNTEAFF

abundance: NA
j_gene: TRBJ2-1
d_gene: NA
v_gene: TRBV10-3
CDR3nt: TGTGCCATCAGTGACCCCTTTGTCCTGCATGAGCAGTTCTTC
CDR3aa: CAISDPFVLHEQFF

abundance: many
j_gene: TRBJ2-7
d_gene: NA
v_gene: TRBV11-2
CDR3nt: TGTGCCAGCAGCTCCCCGGGGAGTTTCTACGAGCAGTACTTC
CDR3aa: CASSSPGSFYEQYF

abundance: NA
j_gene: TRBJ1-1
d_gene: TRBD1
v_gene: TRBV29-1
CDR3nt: TGCAGCGTTGGATCCAGACAGGGCAGTACTGAAGCTTTCTTT
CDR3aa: CSVGSRQGSTEAFF

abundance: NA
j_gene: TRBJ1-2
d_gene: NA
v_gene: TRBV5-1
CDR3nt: TGCGCCAGCAGCTTGGGTGGGGCCGGATTCCATGGCTACACCTTC
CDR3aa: CASSLGGAGFHGYTF

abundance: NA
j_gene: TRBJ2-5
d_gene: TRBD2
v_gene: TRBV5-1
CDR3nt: TGCGCCAGCAGCTTGTCTAGCGGGGGTCCAGAGACCCAGTACTTC
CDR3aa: CASSLSSGGPETQYF

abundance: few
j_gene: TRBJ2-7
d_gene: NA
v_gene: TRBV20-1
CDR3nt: TGCAGTGCTAGTGCTCGCCAGTACTACGAGCAGTACTTC
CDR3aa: CSASARQYYEQYF

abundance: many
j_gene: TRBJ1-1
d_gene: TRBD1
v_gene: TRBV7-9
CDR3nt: TGTGCCAGCAGCCCACAAGGACAGGGGGGAACTGAAGCTTTCTTT
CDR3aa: CASSPQGQGGTEAFF

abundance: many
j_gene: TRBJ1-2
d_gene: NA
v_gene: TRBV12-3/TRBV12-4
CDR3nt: TGTGCCAGCAGTAACGGCGGGAGCCAGTTCAACTATGGCTACACCTTC
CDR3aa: CASSNGGSQFNYGYTF

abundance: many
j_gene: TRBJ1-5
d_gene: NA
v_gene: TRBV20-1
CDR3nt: TGCAGTGCTAGAGATATCCAGCTCCTTAGCAATCAGCCCCAGCATTTT
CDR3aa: CSARDIQLLSNQPQHF

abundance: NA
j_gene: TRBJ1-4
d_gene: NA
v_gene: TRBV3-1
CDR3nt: TGTGCCAGCAGCCAAGTCGGGCAGGGTGGTGAAAAACTGTTTTTT
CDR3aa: CASSQVGQGGEKLFF

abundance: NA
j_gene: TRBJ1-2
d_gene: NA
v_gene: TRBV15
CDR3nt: TGTGCCGTATTGGACGCCGATAACTATGGCTACACCTTC
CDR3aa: CAVLDADNYGYTF

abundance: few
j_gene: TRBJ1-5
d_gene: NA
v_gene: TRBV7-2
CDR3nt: TGTGCCAGCAGCTTATCGGGGAGTGGGCAGCCCCAGCATTTT
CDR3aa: CASSLSGSGQPQHF

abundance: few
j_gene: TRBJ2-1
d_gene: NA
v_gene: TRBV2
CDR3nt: TGTGCCAGCAGTGACCCGGGGGACAATGAGCAGTTCTTC
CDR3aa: CASSDPGDNEQFF

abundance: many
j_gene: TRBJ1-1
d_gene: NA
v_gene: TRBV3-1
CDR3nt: TGTGCCAGCAGCCAAGATCAGGGCAGAGCCACTGAAGCTTTCTTT
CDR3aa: CASSQDQGRATEAFF

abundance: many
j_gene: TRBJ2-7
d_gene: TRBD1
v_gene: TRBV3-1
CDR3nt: TGTGCCAGCAGCCAAGATCCGGACAGGGCGTACGAGCAGTACTTC
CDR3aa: CASSQDPDRAYEQYF

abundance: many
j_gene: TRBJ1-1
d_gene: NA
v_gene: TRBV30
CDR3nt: TGTGCCTCTACGGAAGTTCGCACTGAAGCTTTCTTT
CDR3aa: CASTEVRTEAFF

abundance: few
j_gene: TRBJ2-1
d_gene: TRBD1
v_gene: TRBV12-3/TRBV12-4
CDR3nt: TGTGCCAGCAGTCAACAGGGGGCAACCTACAATGAGCAGTTCTTC
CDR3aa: CASSQQGATYNEQFF

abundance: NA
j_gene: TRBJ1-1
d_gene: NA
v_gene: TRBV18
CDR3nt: TGTGCCAGCTCACCTTCTCGGGCGCGGGGGGCCCTTGAAGCTTTCTTT
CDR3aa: CASSPSRARGALEAFF

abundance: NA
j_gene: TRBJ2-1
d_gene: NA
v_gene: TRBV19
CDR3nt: TGTGCCAGTACAACTAGCTCCTACAATGAGCAGTTCTTC
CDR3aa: CASTTSSYNEQFF

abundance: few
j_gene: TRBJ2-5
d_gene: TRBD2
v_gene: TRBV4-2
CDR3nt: TGTGCCAGCAGCCCCGGGACTAGCCTAGAGACCCAGTACTTC
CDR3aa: CASSPGTSLETQYF

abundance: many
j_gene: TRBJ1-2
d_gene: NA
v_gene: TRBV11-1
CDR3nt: TGTGCCAGCAGCCCGGACACCCTCTATGGCTACACCTTC
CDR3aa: CASSPDTLYGYTF